Listed here are 20 T cell receptor beta chains from one sample, sequenced in a study of blood T cell repertoires in COVID-19. Libraries were prepared by immunoSEQ multiplex PCR; TCRdb keeps only in-frame clonotypes and omits some of them. The top ten hold about 2.3% of the sample, which has 130,000 to 150,000 clones, approximately 91% seen once. The specimen sequenced was peripheral blood. These receptors were obtained from a human donor in a cohort sampled during active COVID-19.

The chain has TRBV7-2 and TRBJ2-5, with D perhaps TRBD2 (5 bases). The CDR3 loop spans 13 amino acids. V shed 1 base and J shed 5 bases, with 8 bases lying between them. CDR1 SGHTA and CDR2 FQGNSA come from the germline V gene. The CDR3 bases are TGTGCCAGCAGCTTAGTAGCGCGGGAGACCCAGTACTTC. It encodes CASSLVARETQYF.

The chain combines TRBV18 with TRBJ2-3, with D unclear. Germline V gene sequence: CDR1 KGHSH, CDR2 LQKENI. The CDR3 covers 14 residues. V lost 2 bases to trimming and J lost 0 bases, with 6 bases between them. The CDR3 loop is CASSPITSTDTQYF. The CDR3 DNA reads TGTGCCAGCTCACCAATTACTAGCACAGATACGCAGTATTTT. The full variable domain, completed using reference TRBV18 and TRBJ2-3, is NAGVMQNPRHLVRRRGQEARLRCSPMKGHSHVYWYRQLPEEGLKFMVYLQKENIIDESGMPKERFSAEFPKEGPSILRIQQVVRGDSAAYFCASSPITSTDTQYFGPGTRLTVL.

The chain employs TRBV5-1 and TRBJ2-5, with TRBD2 matching 9 bases. Germline CDR1 reads SGHRS; CDR2 reads YFSETQ. This CDR3 has 15 amino acids. Unmatched junction bases numbered 6, after V lost 0 bases and J lost 6 bases. This chain's CDR3 is CASSLEGLAGKTQYF. CDR3 DNA: TGCGCCAGCAGCTTGGAGGGGCTAGCGGGAAAGACCCAGTACTTC.

The sample holds one count of this clone. J is TRBJ2-1 and V is TRBV10-3; tentative D call: TRBD2 (6 bases). This CDR3 spans 13 amino acids. V was pared by 2 bases and J by 8 bases, with 10 bases between. The germline V gene encodes CDR1 ENHRY and CDR2 SYGVKD. The CDR3 region is CAISERGLHEQFF. The CDR3 nucleotides are TGTGCCATCAGTGAGAGGGGACTCCATGAGCAGTTCTTC.

The chain combines TRBV5-1 with TRBJ1-5; D remains ambiguous. The CDR3 extends over 14 amino acids. The V and J ends lost 0 bases and 3 bases respectively, with 7 bases between them. CDR1 is SGHRS, CDR2 YFSETQ, per germline. CDR3 sequence reads: CASSLVGDNQPQHF. As DNA, the CDR3 is TGCGCCAGCAGCTTGGTCGGAGACAATCAGCCCCAGCATTTT.

This chain uses TRBV5-8 with TRBJ1-2, with 7 bases fitting TRBD1. V lost 4 bases to trimming and J lost 4 bases; unmatched junction nucleotides: 7. CDR1 is SGHTS, CDR2 YDEGEE, per germline. The CDR3 sequence is 14 residues long. Written as DNA, the CDR3 is TGTGCCAGCAGCATGGGACAGAGCTTCTATGGCTACACCTTC. Its protein is CASSMGQSFYGYTF.

This clone has only one observation. The chain recombines TRBV7-2 with TRBJ2-2, with D tentatively TRBD1 (6 bases). The CDR3 spans 15 residues. The V gene lost 5 bases and the J gene lost 1 base, with 11 bases spanning the gap. The germline gives CDR1 SGHTA, CDR2 FQGNSA. This CDR3 reads CASSQGTMNTGELFF. CDR3 DNA: TGTGCCAGCAGCCAGGGGACGATGAACACCGGGGAGCTGTTTTTT. The variable domain in full, with the rest retrieved from reference TRBV7-2 and TRBJ2-2, is GAGVSQSPSNKVTEKGKDVELRCDPISGHTALYWYRQSLGQGLEFLIYFQGNSAPDKSGLPSDRFSAERTGGSVSTLTIQRTQQEDSAVYLCASSQGTMNTGELFFGEGSRLTVL.

This clone was found once. The chain combines TRBV5-1 with TRBJ2-4; 9 bases agree with TRBD2. The CDR3 is made up of 16 amino acids. V gave up 3 bases and J gave up 1 base; unmatched junction bases: 5. Germline V gene lookup returns CDR1 SGHRS and CDR2 YFSETQ. The CDR3 is CASSWRGGRAKNIQYF. In DNA form, the CDR3 reads TGCGCCAGCAGCTGGCGGGGGGGACGGGCCAAAAACATTCAGTACTTC.

This rearrangement joins TRBV7-8 to TRBJ1-2; D is unresolved. Trimming took off 5 bases at V and 4 bases at J, with 17 bases between the two ends. Looked up from germline, CDR1 is SGHVS and CDR2 is FQNEAQ. The CDR3 is made up of 15 amino acids. The CDR3 loop reads CASSPISRGSYGYTF. The CDR3, as DNA: TGTGCCAGCAGCCCAATATCCAGAGGATCCTATGGCTACACCTTC. The whole variable domain, remainder taken from reference TRBV7-8 and TRBJ1-2, is GAGVSQSPRYKVAKRGQDVALRCDPISGHVSLFWYQQALGQGPEFLTYFQNEAQLDKSGLPSDRFFAERPEGSVSTLKIQRTQQEDSAVYLCASSPISRGSYGYTFGSGTRLTVV.

The rearrangement links TRBV29-1 to TRBJ2-5; D unclear. This CDR3 is built from 13 residues. Germline V gives CDR1 SQVTM, CDR2 ANQGSEA. The ends were cut back, 8 bases at V and 4 bases at J, with 17 bases in the middle. For the CDR3, the DNA is TGCAGCCTGTCAAACGTGCGGTCAGAGACCCAGTACTTC. Protein product: CSLSNVRSETQYF.

The chain combines TRBV27 with TRBJ2-7; TRBD2 is a possible D gene (5 bases). This CDR3 region has 14 residues. The germline V gene has CDR1 MNHEY and CDR2 SMNVEV (reference sequence). Trimming shortened V by 3 bases and J by 2 bases, and 11 bases separated the two germline ends. The CDR3 loop is CASSFNAGTYEQYF. CDR3 coding DNA: TGTGCCAGCAGTTTTAACGCCGGGACCTACGAGCAGTACTTC.

The chain employs TRBV13 and TRBJ2-5, with 9 positions matching TRBD2. With 5 bases clipped from V and 3 bases from J, the junction kept 4 bases outside the gene matches. The CDR3 extends over 14 amino acids. The V gene's germline CDR1 is PRHDT and CDR2 FYEKMQ (reference sequence). CDR3 in amino acids: CASSQRLAEETQYF. The CDR3 DNA follows: TGTGCCAGCAGCCAGAGACTAGCGGAAGAGACCCAGTACTTC.

The CDR3 reads CSVGLSSGNTIYF. In DNA form, the CDR3 reads TGCAGCGTAGGACTGAGCTCTGGAAACACCATATATTTT. The V and J genes are TRBV29-1 and TRBJ1-3; D gene uncertain. The CDR3 has 13 residues. V shed 6 bases and J shed 0 bases, with 9 bases lying between them. Germline assignment: CDR1 SQVTM and CDR2 ANQGSEA.

V gene TRBV7-8 combines with J gene TRBJ1-1; TRBD1 matches 11 bases. Germline loops: CDR1 SGHVS, CDR2 FQNEAQ. V lost 1 base to trimming and J lost 2 bases; unmatched junction nucleotides: 12. The CDR3 consists of 19 residues. The CDR3 DNA is TGTGCCAGCAGCTTAGGTTTAGGGGGACAGGGGGAGGTTAACACTGAAGCTTTCTTT. Its translation: CASSLGLGGQGEVNTEAFF.

Written as DNA, the CDR3 is TGTGCCATCAGGACCGGGACAGGGGGACTCTACGAGCAGTACTTC. Protein sequence: CAIRTGTGGLYEQYF. The rearrangement joins TRBV10-3 to TRBJ2-7, with 11 bases lining up with TRBD1. There are 15 residues in the CDR3. The germline V gene has CDR1 ENHRY and CDR2 SYGVKD. J was trimmed by 3 bases and V by 6 bases; bases with no gene match: 7.

The chain carries TRBV5-6 and TRBJ1-1; 9 bases map to TRBD1. CDR1 is SGHDT, CDR2 YYEEEE, per germline. After removal of 0 bases from V and 7 bases from J, the junction contained 4 bases not matched to a gene. This CDR3 has 14 residues. Here the CDR3 DNA reads TGTGCCAGCAGCTTGGCCGGACAGGGGAGTGAAGCTTTCTTT. Its translation: CASSLAGQGSEAFF.

This clone appeared once. The chain has TRBV25-1 and TRBJ1-2; D is unclear. V was clipped by 10 bases and J by 6 bases, with 18 bases between them. The CDR3 is made up of 13 amino acids. Germline assignment: CDR1 MGHDK and CDR2 SYGVNS. The CDR3 DNA is TGTGCCACCCCTAACGGACGGGGAAATGGCTACACCTTC. It translates to CATPNGRGNGYTF.

The chain joins TRBV30 to TRBJ1-3; D remains ambiguous. Germline lookup yields CDR1 GTSNPN and CDR2 SVGIG (reference sequence). V lost 8 bases, J lost 2 bases, and 13 bases lay in between. The CDR3 runs 13 residues. The CDR3 protein is CALSLGAGNTIYF. The CDR3 DNA is TGTGCCCTGAGTTTGGGCGCTGGAAACACCATATATTTT.

In this sample, this clone turned up once. The J gene is TRBJ1-4, the V gene TRBV21-1; whether TRBD1, the table's D call, matches the DNA was not checked. TRBV21-1 is designated a pseudogene. This CDR3 spans 16 amino acids. Here the CDR3 DNA reads TGTGCCAGCAGCAAAGGGGACAGAGAGGATAATGAAAAACTGTTTTTT. Amino acids: CASSKGDREDNEKLFF.

The J gene is TRBJ2-1, the V gene TRBV29-1; TRBD2 aligns across 8 bases. CDR1 and CDR2 from the germline V gene are SQVTM and ANQGSEA. The V and J ends lost 6 bases and 5 bases, in that order; junction bases with no gene match: 6. The CDR3 contains 13 residues. DNA of the CDR3: TGCAGCGTGCTAGCGGGCACTGACAATGAGCAGTTCTTC. Protein product: CSVLAGTDNEQFF.